The 21 T cell receptor beta chains in this list originate from one sample, sequenced in a study of blood T cell repertoires in COVID-19. Generated by immunoSEQ multiplex PCR, the TCRdb table keeps only in-frame clones and is missing some. Among 63,000 or so clones listed, roughly 91% were seen once. Material: peripheral blood. These receptors originate from a man in his sixties with acute or convalescent COVID-19.

This clone has just a few counts. This chain joins TRBV29-1 and TRBJ1-1; TRBD1 agrees at 7 bases. Germline CDR1 reads SQVTM; CDR2 reads ANQGSEA. The ends lost 7 bases at V and 1 base at J; junction bases unmatched: 6. This CDR3 has 13 residues. The CDR3 nucleotides read TGCAGCGGATTGACAGGGTCGAACACTGAAGCTTTCTTT. This encodes CSGLTGSNTEAFF.

This chain uses TRBV5-1 with TRBJ1-4, with D possibly matching TRBD1 (6 bases). This CDR3 is built from 15 residues. Trimming cost V 0 bases and J 3 bases, with 9 bases left between them. The germline gives CDR1 SGHRS, CDR2 YFSETQ. CDR3: CASSLVQGANEKLFF. The CDR3 region has the DNA TGCGCCAGCAGCTTGGTACAGGGAGCTAATGAAAAACTGTTTTTT.

This chain connects TRBV7-9 to TRBJ2-7; D is undetermined. With 5 bases removed from V and 0 bases from J, the gap between germline ends came to 11 bases. The CDR3 is 14 residues long. Germline CDR1 SEHNR, CDR2 FQNEAQ (reference sequence). CDR3 sequence (DNA): TGTGCCAGCAGCCACCCCGACAACTCCTACGAGCAGTACTTC. This encodes CASSHPDNSYEQYF.

Only one count was recorded for this clone. The rearrangement uses TRBV28 and TRBJ1-6; 7 bases agree with TRBD1. Germline V gene sequence: CDR1 MDHEN, CDR2 SYDVKM. There are 14 residues in the CDR3. Losses at the gene ends were 8 bases for V and 10 bases for J; bases not matched to a gene: 11. CDR3 nucleotide sequence: TGTGCCAGCCGGGGACAGTCCCTTTCCTCACCCCTCCACTTT. Encoded protein: CASRGQSLSSPLHF.

The gene calls are TRBV29-1 and TRBJ2-5, with a possible D match to TRBD1 (5 bases). Trimming removed 0 bases at V and 5 bases at J, with 16 bases between. CDR1 is SQVTM and CDR2 is ANQGSEA in the germline V gene. The CDR3 is 15 amino acids. The CDR3 sequence: CSVEDARPGLETQYF. As DNA, the CDR3 is TGCAGCGTTGAAGACGCACGCCCAGGGTTGGAGACCCAGTACTTC. Using reference TRBV29-1 and TRBJ2-5 for the parts outside the CDR3, the full variable domain is SAVISQKPSRDICQRGTSLTIQCQVDSQVTMMFWYRQQPGQSLTLIATANQGSEATYESGFVIDKFPISRPNLTFSTLTVSNMSPEDSSIYLCSVEDARPGLETQYFGPGTRLLVL.

The V call is TRBV5-6, the J call TRBJ2-5; a weak D match, TRBD1 (6 bases). Germline V gene lookup returns CDR1 SGHDT and CDR2 YYEEEE. The CDR3 is 16 residues long. Trimming shortened V by 1 base and J by 0 bases, and 13 bases separated the two germline ends. The CDR3, as DNA: TGTGCCAGCAGCTTGCAAAACCGGGACAACCAAGAGACCCAGTACTTC. Its translation: CASSLQNRDNQETQYF. The full variable domain, completed using reference TRBV5-6 and TRBJ2-5, is DAGVTQSPTHLIKTRGQQVTLRCSPKSGHDTVSWYQQALGQGPQFIFQYYEEEERQRGNFPDRFSGHQFPNYSSELNVNALLLGDSALYLCASSLQNRDNQETQYFGPGTRLLVL.

CDR3 region: CASSESGTPSGGYTF. The CDR3 coding sequence is TGTGCCAGCAGCGAGTCCGGGACACCATCGGGAGGCTACACCTTC. The J gene is TRBJ1-2, the V gene TRBV7-9; maybe TRBD1 (6 bases). The V and J ends lost 5 bases and 8 bases respectively, with 21 bases between them. The CDR3 has 15 amino acids. The germline gives CDR1 SEHNR, CDR2 FQNEAQ (reference sequence).

The chain has TRBV5-1 and TRBJ1-2, with TRBD1 identical over 10 bases. The germline CDR1 and CDR2 sequences are SGHRS and YFSETQ. With V trimmed by 0 bases and J by 7 bases, 6 bases remained unmatched. The CDR3 length is 15 residues. CDR3 sequence (DNA): TGCGCCAGCAGCTTGGCCGGGACAGGGGCTCTTGGCTACACCTTC. Its translation: CASSLAGTGALGYTF.

The CDR3 DNA reads TGTGCCAGCAGTTTACAATACACTGAAGCTTTCTTT. Encoded protein: CASSLQYTEAFF. V and J are TRBV12-3 or TRBV12-4 and TRBJ1-1; no definite D call. The CDR3 contains 12 residues. Trimming pared 2 bases from V and 3 bases from J, leaving 4 bases between.

J is TRBJ1-4 and V is TRBV28; the match to TRBD1 covers 7 bases. The CDR3 runs 14 residues. CDR1 is MDHEN, CDR2 SYDVKM, per germline. Losses at the gene ends were 4 bases for V and 5 bases for J; bases not matched to a gene: 4. CDR3 DNA sequence: TGTGCCAGCAGTTCGACAGGGATGAATGAAAAACTGTTTTTT. Residues: CASSSTGMNEKLFF.

The CDR3 reads CASSPTGGYTIYF. CDR3 DNA: TGCGCCAGCAGCCCTACAGGGGGGTACACCATATATTTT. The J gene is TRBJ1-3, the V gene TRBV4-1; 8 bases are a match to TRBD1. Germline assignment: CDR1 MGHRA and CDR2 YSYEKL. V lost 4 bases to trimming and J lost 8 bases; unmatched junction nucleotides: 4. This CDR3 has 13 amino acids.

This clone has more than one count but fewer than ten. V usage is TRBV11-3 and J usage is TRBJ2-3; 12 nucleotides agree with TRBD1. V shed 3 bases and J 6 bases; nucleotides not matched to a gene: 4. Germline CDR1 is SGHNT and CDR2 is YENEEA. The CDR3 length is 15 residues. The CDR3 DNA follows: TGTGCCAGCAGCTTGGGGACAGGGGGCGCCGATACGCAGTATTTT. Its translation is CASSLGTGGADTQYF.

The V and J genes are TRBV6-6 and TRBJ1-6; 7 bases match TRBD1. The length of the CDR3 is 15 residues. Germline V gene sequence: CDR1 MNHNY, CDR2 SVGAGI (reference sequence). V lost 0 bases and J lost 10; bases outside the gene matches: 6. The CDR3 here is CASSYSRDRYSPLHF. CDR3 sequence (DNA): TGTGCCAGCAGTTACTCCCGGGACAGATACTCACCCCTCCACTTT.

The chain carries TRBV5-1 and TRBJ1-6; the match to TRBD1 covers 11 bases. The germline V gene has CDR1 SGHRS and CDR2 YFSETQ. V gave up 3 bases and J gave up 8 bases; unmatched junction bases: 7. CDR3 length: 16 residues. CDR3 region: CASSSGQGAMHSPLHF. CDR3 DNA sequence: TGCGCCAGCAGCTCTGGACAGGGGGCTATGCATTCACCCCTCCACTTT.

This clone was counted once. The chain has TRBV9 and TRBJ2-3; 10 bases align to TRBD2. CDR1 SGDLS and CDR2 YYNGEE come from the germline V gene. This CDR3 has 16 amino acids. Trimming removed 6 bases from V and 3 bases from J; junction bases left unmatched: 10. The CDR3 protein is CASIPQAGGTTDTQYF. The DNA for the CDR3 is TGTGCCAGCATCCCCCAAGCGGGGGGGACTACAGATACGCAGTATTTT.

V is TRBV27 and J is TRBJ1-1; D unresolved. V was trimmed by 3 bases and J by 4 bases, leaving 15 bases between them. This CDR3 is 15 amino acids long. Per the germline V gene, CDR1 is MNHEY and CDR2 is SMNVEV (reference sequence). The DNA for the CDR3 is TGTGCCAGCAGTTTTGTCCGGGGAGGCAGCACTGAAGCTTTCTTT. This translates into CASSFVRGGSTEAFF.

The chain is built from TRBV14 and TRBJ2-1; the match to TRBD1 covers 7 bases. Germline trimming cut 4 bases from V and 0 bases from J; bases unmatched to any gene: 3. The CDR3 has 15 amino acids. CDR1 SGHDN and CDR2 FVKESK come from the germline V gene. CDR3 DNA sequence: TGTGCCAGCAGCCTCGGGACAGTCTCCTACAATGAGCAGTTCTTC. Translated: CASSLGTVSYNEQFF.

V is TRBV27 and J is TRBJ2-3; TRBD1 is a possible D gene (6 bases). V was clipped by 3 bases and J by 5 bases, with 12 bases between them. The CDR3 runs 14 residues. From germline, CDR1 is MNHEY and CDR2 SMNVEV (reference sequence). The CDR3: CASSLIQGQDTQYF. The DNA of the CDR3 is TGTGCCAGCAGTTTGATCCAGGGACAAGATACGCAGTATTTT.

V gene TRBV6-1 combines with J gene TRBJ2-3; TRBD2 matches 7 bases. Germline values: CDR1 MNHNS, CDR2 SASEGT. The CDR3 is 16 residues long. V dropped 3 bases and J dropped 0; count of bases not matched to a gene: 6. The CDR3 sequence: CASSETISGSTDTQYF. As DNA, the CDR3 is TGTGCCAGCAGTGAGACGATTAGCGGGAGCACAGATACGCAGTATTTT.

This sequence joins TRBV18 and TRBJ1-1; D might be TRBD1 (6 bases). V was pared by 5 bases and J by 1 base, with 8 bases between. Germline V CDR1 and CDR2: KGHSH, LQKENI. The CDR3 runs 13 residues. CDR3 sequence (DNA): TGTGCCAGCTCAGTGGACAGGAACACTGAAGCTTTCTTT. Protein sequence: CASSVDRNTEAFF.

The rearrangement links TRBV4-1 to TRBJ1-2; perhaps TRBD1 as D (5 bases). CDR1 MGHRA and CDR2 YSYEKL come from the germline V gene. V was trimmed by 5 bases and J by 8 bases, leaving 21 bases between them. The CDR3 consists of 15 residues. The CDR3 nucleotides are TGCGCCAGCAGCTTAAGTCATCCAGGGAAGAAAGGCTACACCTTC. This gives the protein CASSLSHPGKKGYTF.